These T cell receptor beta chains were read from a single sample in a study of T cell repertoires in cytomegalovirus infection. TCRdb independently ran MiXCR on the reads; one entry per CDR3 protein. The sample yields almost 300,000 distinct CDR3 sequences, about 8.8% seen once. Sequences were obtained from PBMCs. Receptors were obtained from a human donor in good health (CMV status not recorded). Some clones in this sample may be carry-over from other donors' samples. Both conserved end residues are part of each CDR3. D genes are given only for firm matches. Expanded clones are given a class, and other clones once, few, many or no size at all.

CDR3 DNA,CDR3 protein,J gene,V gene,D gene,clone size
TGCAGTGCTAGAGAGGGGACAGGCTACACCTTC,CSAREGTGYTF,TRBJ1-2,TRBV20-1,-,few
TGTGCCAGCAGCTTAGAGGGACACCGGGAGCAGTTCTTC,CASSLEGHREQFF,TRBJ2-1,TRBV7-2,-,many
TGTGCCAGCAGCAGGAGGGGAAAACTGTTTTTT,CASSRRGKLFF,TRBJ1-4,TRBV5-4,-,-
TGTGCCAGCAGCCCCAGGACTAGAGGGGGCTACACCTTC,CASSPRTRGGYTF,TRBJ1-2,TRBV7-9,-,-
TGTGCCAGCAGTTTATCCATCCTCGGGGCTACGGAGCAGTTCTTC,CASSLSILGATEQFF,TRBJ2-1,TRBV28,-,-
TGCAGCGTTGAGGCCCCACTAGGACAGGGGCCAGATACGCAGTATTTT,CSVEAPLGQGPDTQYF,TRBJ2-3,TRBV29-1,TRBD1,many
TGTGCCAGCAGCCAACGAGGTAGGGGCGAGCAGTACTTC,CASSQRGRGEQYF,TRBJ2-7,TRBV3-1,-,-
TGTGCCAGCAGTTTCGGGGGACTAGCGGGAGGATATGGGGGTAACATTCAGTACTTC,CASSFGGLAGGYGGNIQYF,TRBJ2-4,TRBV28,TRBD2,many
TGTGCCAGCAGCTCGCTTGGGGTCAGAGGAGCAGATACGCAGTATTTT,CASSSLGVRGADTQYF,TRBJ2-3,TRBV7-2,-,many
TGTGCCAGCAGATACAACAGGGAAGTGGCTGGAAACACCATATATTTT,CASRYNREVAGNTIYF,TRBJ1-3,TRBV12-3/TRBV12-4,-,-
TGTGCCAGCAGTCGGGGGAGTCCGACCCAGTACTTC,CASSRGSPTQYF,TRBJ2-5,TRBV7-9,-,many
TGTGCCAGTAGTATAGCGGGGACAGGGCCGCAGCCCCAGCATTTT,CASSIAGTGPQPQHF,TRBJ1-5,TRBV19,TRBD1,-
TGTGCCAGCAGCCTTAGCGGGGGGGCCGTCGAGCAGTACTTC,CASSLSGGAVEQYF,TRBJ2-7,TRBV5-4,TRBD2,many
TGTGCCAGCAGTCCTCGCAACCAAGAGACCCAGTACTTC,CASSPRNQETQYF,TRBJ2-5,TRBV28,-,-
TGTGCCAGCAGCACAACACGATCCTCCACAGATACGCAGTATTTT,CASSTTRSSTDTQYF,TRBJ2-3,TRBV7-8,-,many
TGTGCCAGCAGCACCCGGACTAGCGGGGGGAATGAGCAGTTCTTC,CASSTRTSGGNEQFF,TRBJ2-1,TRBV9,TRBD2,-
TGCAGCGGATGCAGGGTCGGCTATGGCTACACCTTC,CSGCRVGYGYTF,TRBJ1-2,TRBV29-1,-,-
TGCAGCGTGGGGACCGGGACAGGGGATGGCTACACCTTC,CSVGTGTGDGYTF,TRBJ1-2,TRBV29-1,TRBD1,-
TGTGCCAGCACAGCGCTGGGGACTAGCGGGGGGTACAATGAGCAGTTCTTC,CASTALGTSGGYNEQFF,TRBJ2-1,TRBV7-2,TRBD2,many
TGTGCCACCAGTGACCCGGGGCAAGGGAATGAGCAGTTCTTC,CATSDPGQGNEQFF,TRBJ2-1,TRBV24-1,-,many
TGTGCCATCAGCAACTTCGAAGGCAGGGGGAATCTTGGGAAGAACACTGAAGCTTTCTTT,CAISNFEGRGNLGKNTEAFF,TRBJ1-1,TRBV10-3,TRBD1,many
TGTGCCAGCAATCTACCGGGACAGGGGGTTTACACCGGGGAGCTGTTTTTT,CASNLPGQGVYTGELFF,TRBJ2-2,TRBV12-3/TRBV12-4,TRBD1,many
TGCAGCGTTGTACAGGCCTCTTACAATGAGCAGTTCTTC,CSVVQASYNEQFF,TRBJ2-1,TRBV29-1,-,few
TGTGCCAGCAGTTTATCGGAGGGAGAAGCTTTCTTT,CASSLSEGEAFF,TRBJ1-1,TRBV27,-,few
TGTGCCAGCAGTTTAGTTGAGAATTCACCCCTCCACTTT,CASSLVENSPLHF,TRBJ1-6,TRBV6-1,-,many
TGTGCCAGCAGCGAGGGGGCGCTGATCATGAACACTGAAGCTTTCTTT,CASSEGALIMNTEAFF,TRBJ1-1,TRBV9,TRBD1,-
TGCAGTGTTAACAGAGACCTGAGAGAGACCCAGTACTTC,CSVNRDLRETQYF,TRBJ2-5,TRBV20-1,-,few
TGTGCCATCAGTGACTCCAGGGGGCGAGGAAACACCATATATTTT,CAISDSRGRGNTIYF,TRBJ1-3,TRBV10-3,TRBD1,few
TGTGCCAGCAGTCCCGGACGGGGAGCGGGGTATGGCTACACCTTC,CASSPGRGAGYGYTF,TRBJ1-2,TRBV12-3/TRBV12-4,-,-
TGCAGTGCTAGCCCGGACAGGCCCCCCAATTGGATCTTC,CSASPDRPPNWIF,TRBJ2-1,TRBV20-1,TRBD1,-
TGTGCCAGCAGCCCTGAGGGAACTAGAATCCAAGCTTTCTTT,CASSPEGTRIQAFF,TRBJ1-1,TRBV6-5,-,-
TGCAGTGCGATAGACAGGGGAGGCTATGGCTACACCTTC,CSAIDRGGYGYTF,TRBJ1-2,TRBV20-1,TRBD1,-
TGCAGCGTTGCTCGGGACAGCGAAGAGACCCAGTACTTC,CSVARDSEETQYF,TRBJ2-5,TRBV29-1,TRBD1,many
TGCAGCGTTGAAGGCACCGCGGATAGCACAGATACGCAGTATTTT,CSVEGTADSTDTQYF,TRBJ2-3,TRBV29-1,-,-
TGTTCGATCGTAAGGGACAGAGAGCCGTATTCCTCCTACAATGAGCAGTTCTTC,CSIVRDREPYSSYNEQFF,TRBJ2-1,TRBV2,TRBD1,-
TGTGCCAGCAGTGGGCCCCGGACAGGCCTCTCTTCTGGAAACACCATATATTTT,CASSGPRTGLSSGNTIYF,TRBJ1-3,TRBV25-1,TRBD1,once
TGTGCCAGCAGTGGGGGGCCCGGGACAGGGGAAGAGACCCAGTACTTC,CASSGGPGTGEETQYF,TRBJ2-5,TRBV6-2/TRBV6-3,TRBD1,many
TGTGCCACCTCTACTAGACAGGCGAGGAATTCACCCCTCCACTTT,CATSTRQARNSPLHF,TRBJ1-6,TRBV28,-,-
TGTGCCAGCAGCTTATCCGCGACAGACTATTCACCCCTCCACTTT,CASSLSATDYSPLHF,TRBJ1-6,TRBV7-8,-,many
TGTGCCAGCAGTCCCCCCCAGGGTGGTATGCAGTACTTC,CASSPPQGGMQYF,TRBJ2-7,TRBV27,-,few
TGTGCCAGCAGCCCCACCCTAGCAGGCACAGATACGCAGTATTTT,CASSPTLAGTDTQYF,TRBJ2-3,TRBV7-9,-,many
TGTGCCAGCAGTTTTAACCAGGGAGAGACCCAGTACTTC,CASSFNQGETQYF,TRBJ2-5,TRBV12-3/TRBV12-4,-,many
TGTGCCAGCTCCACCTTTGGGGGGGGTGGCACTGAAGCTTTCTTT,CASSTFGGGGTEAFF,TRBJ1-1,TRBV3-1,-,-
TGTGCCAGCAGCTTAGATCTAGCGGGGCACACAGATACGCAGTATTTT,CASSLDLAGHTDTQYF,TRBJ2-3,TRBV7-8,TRBD2,many
TGTGCCAGCAGAGATACGGCGGCGTCGTCCTCTGGGGCCAACGTCCTGACTTTC,CASRDTAASSSGANVLTF,TRBJ2-6,TRBV7-9,-,many
TGTGCCAGCAGTTTTAGCGGGGAGACCAATGAGCAGTTCTTC,CASSFSGETNEQFF,TRBJ2-1,TRBV12-3/TRBV12-4,TRBD2,many
TGCAGTGCTTTTCCATGGGGACTACAAGAGACCCAGTACTTC,CSAFPWGLQETQYF,TRBJ2-5,TRBV20-1,TRBD2,many
TGCAGTGCTAGTTGGGGGATCCAAGAGACCCAGTACTTC,CSASWGIQETQYF,TRBJ2-5,TRBV20-1,-,many
TGTGCCAGCAGCTTAGCGGCTAGATCAGATACGCAGTATTTT,CASSLAARSDTQYF,TRBJ2-3,TRBV7-9,-,many
TGTGCCACCAGCCCTCGACAAGCTGGGAGTGGCTACACCTTC,CATSPRQAGSGYTF,TRBJ1-2,TRBV15,-,many
TGTGCCAGCACCGTAGCCCAGGGGGTCTATGGCTACACCTTC,CASTVAQGVYGYTF,TRBJ1-2,TRBV28,TRBD1,many
TGTGCCAGTAGTTGGGACACCCGTAGAGCTGAAGCTTTCTTT,CASSWDTRRAEAFF,TRBJ1-1,TRBV19,-,-
TGCAGTGCCAAGGAGCCTCTCGGGGACTATGGCTACACCTTC,CSAKEPLGDYGYTF,TRBJ1-2,TRBV20-1,-,-
TGTGCCAGCAGCTTATTAGGGGGGGGAGGGAGCGGTGAGCAGTTCTTC,CASSLLGGGGSGEQFF,TRBJ2-1,TRBV7-2,-,many